These T cell receptor beta chains were read from a single sample in a study of CD8+CD57+ T cells in acquired aplastic anemia. TCRdb re-derived calls from the reads in MiXCR, one entry per CDR3 protein. The data contain about 150,000 distinct CDR3 sequences, around 43% of them singletons. The sample comprised sorted CD4+, CD8+, or CD8+CD57+ T cells (not recorded which) from PBMCs. The receptor set was obtained from a human donor with aplastic anemia. Each CDR3 is given with its conserved first and last residue. A D gene is named only where the DNA matches it firmly. For some rows the clone size is stated as once, few or many, or as a class when expanded; others skip it.

TRBD1	TRBJ1-1	TRBV19	many	CASRQGQGTEAFF	TGTGCCAGCCGACAGGGACAGGGGACTGAAGCTTTCTTT
.	TRBJ2-5	TRBV2	many	CASSEAWETQYF	TGTGCCAGCAGTGAAGCCTGGGAGACCCAGTACTTC
.	TRBJ1-6	TRBV6-2/TRBV6-3	.	CASSLWAQGFDSPLHF	TGTGCCAGCAGCCTTTGGGCCCAGGGGTTTGATTCACCCCTCCACTTT
.	TRBJ2-1	TRBV15	few	CATSRGYNEQFF	TGTGCCACCAGCCGGGGCTACAATGAGCAGTTCTTC
TRBD1	TRBJ1-5	TRBV7-2	.	CASSRTGSYQPQHF	TGTGCCAGCAGCCGGACAGGGTCCTATCAGCCCCAGCATTTT
.	TRBJ1-2	TRBV5-1	few	CASNPTQGHDYGYTF	TGCGCCAGCAACCCAACTCAGGGACACGACTATGGCTACACCTTC
.	TRBJ1-2	TRBV19	.	CASTLGWGQNYGYTF	TGTGCCAGTACCCTGGGATGGGGGCAGAACTATGGCTACACCTTC
TRBD1	TRBJ2-5	TRBV10-3	.	CAISDPTGGRETQCF	TGTGCCATCAGTGATCCGACAGGGGGCAGGGAGACCCAGTGCTTC
.	TRBJ1-6	TRBV7-3	.	CASRLGGSSPLHF	TGTGCCAGCAGACTAGGAGGGAGTTCACCCCTCCACTTT
.	TRBJ1-6	TRBV6-1	.	CASKPLGGGYNSPLHF	TGTGCCAGCAAACCACTGGGAGGGGGCTATAATTCACCCCTCCACTTT
.	TRBJ2-1	TRBV12-3/TRBV12-4	many	CASSLGHPGVGNEQFF	TGTGCCAGCAGTTTAGGGCATCCGGGGGTGGGCAATGAGCAGTTCTTC
.	TRBJ1-2	TRBV19	.	CASSIYGAARLSGGYTF	TGTGCCAGTAGTATATACGGGGCAGCCCGACTATCAGGTGGCTACACCTTC
.	TRBJ1-6	TRBV10-3	.	CAISDRDSPLHF	TGTGCCATCAGTGACAGGGATTCACCCCTCCACTTT
TRBD1	TRBJ1-2	TRBV2	.	CASSELQGDGYTF	TGTGCCAGCAGTGAGTTGCAGGGGGACGGCTACACCTTC
TRBD1	TRBJ1-5	TRBV10-3	many	CATSDRGNQPQHF	TGTGCCACTTCGGACAGGGGGAATCAGCCCCAGCATTTT
TRBD1	TRBJ2-7	TRBV11-1	many	CASSSVGQGRYEQYF	TGTGCCAGCAGCTCCGTCGGACAGGGGAGGTACGAGCAGTACTTC
TRBD1	TRBJ2-7	TRBV2	.	CASSLRGQGVGGQYF	TGTGCCAGCAGTCTCCGGGGACAGGGGGTCGGAGGGCAGTACTTC
.	TRBJ1-4	TRBV5-1	many	CASSLGTVNEKLFF	TGCGCCAGCAGCTTGGGGACAGTTAATGAAAAACTGTTTTTT
TRBD2	TRBJ2-3	TRBV2	.	CASSARVVLAGATDTQYF	TGTGCCAGCAGTGCTAGAGTGGTACTAGCGGGGGCCACAGATACGCAGTATTTT
TRBD1	TRBJ2-7	TRBV5-1	.	CASSLGPGQGFNEQYF	TGCGCCAGCAGCTTGGGGCCGGGACAGGGGTTCAACGAGCAGTACTTC
.	TRBJ2-3	TRBV7-8	.	CASSKTVGGPTTDTQYF	TGTGCCAGCAGCAAGACGGTCGGGGGCCCCACCACAGATACGCAGTATTTT
.	TRBJ1-2	TRBV4-2	many	CASSQDLKGRSYGYTF	TGTGCCAGCAGCCAAGATTTAAAGGGCAGGTCCTATGGCTACACCTTC
TRBD1	TRBJ1-5	TRBV12-3/TRBV12-4	.	CASTILGQGSQPQHF	TGTGCCAGCACCATCTTGGGACAGGGAAGTCAGCCCCAGCATTTT
TRBD1	TRBJ2-2	TRBV24-1	.	CATSDPRTGGIGELFF	TGTGCCACCAGTGATCCTAGGACAGGGGGCATCGGGGAGCTGTTTTTT
TRBD1	TRBJ2-1	TRBV5-6	.	CASSLQGARDEQFF	TGTGCCAGCAGCTTACAGGGGGCCAGAGATGAGCAGTTCTTC
.	TRBJ2-5	TRBV7-2	many	CASSLARRETQYF	TGTGCCAGCAGCTTAGCTCGTAGAGAGACCCAGTACTTC
.	TRBJ2-1	TRBV20-1	many	CSASHSRSYNEQFF	TGCAGTGCTAGTCACAGTAGGTCCTACAATGAGCAGTTCTTC
TRBD1	TRBJ2-2	TRBV9	.	CASSLGQGSAGELFF	TGTGCCAGCAGCTTAGGACAGGGGAGTGCCGGGGAGCTGTTTTTT
TRBD1	TRBJ1-2	TRBV10-3	few	CAISPGTASNYGYTF	TGTGCCATCAGCCCTGGGACAGCTTCTAACTATGGCTACACCTTC
.	TRBJ2-1	TRBV2	.	CASSGRSVGQFF	TGTGCCAGCAGTGGACGCTCCGTTGGGCAGTTCTTC
.	TRBJ1-2	TRBV24-1	many	CATSDRTAGYTF	TGTGCCACCAGTGATCGGACAGCTGGCTACACCTTC
.	TRBJ2-6	TRBV12-3/TRBV12-4	many	CASRRSNSGANVLTF	TGTGCCAGCAGACGCTCCAACTCTGGGGCCAACGTCCTGACTTTC
TRBD1	TRBJ1-2	TRBV9	few	CASSGQGANGYTF	TGTGCCAGCAGCGGACAGGGGGCAAATGGCTACACCTTC
.	TRBJ2-2	TRBV25-1	once	CASSGTLNTGELFF	TGTGCCAGCAGCGGGACGTTGAACACCGGGGAGCTGTTTTTT
.	TRBJ1-3	TRBV5-1	many	CASSLEQPSSGNTIYF	TGCGCCAGCAGCTTGGAACAGCCGAGCTCTGGAAACACCATATATTTT
.	TRBJ1-2	TRBV12-3/TRBV12-4	.	CANSPSGYGYTF	TGTGCCAACAGTCCGTCGGGCTATGGCTACACCTTC
.	TRBJ2-7	TRBV5-1	.	CASSLAPGPDYEQYF	TGCGCCAGCAGCTTGGCCCCGGGCCCCGACTACGAGCAGTACTTC
.	TRBJ1-2	TRBV19	many	CASKLAGLSYGYTF	TGTGCCAGTAAATTAGCAGGTTTATCCTATGGCTACACCTTC
.	TRBJ1-1	TRBV18	.	CASSPNSEAFF	TGTGCCAGCTCACCCAATTCTGAAGCTTTCTTT
TRBD1	TRBJ1-2	TRBV5-1	once	CASSSAGGNYGYTF	TGCGCCAGCAGCTCTGCAGGGGGGAACTATGGCTACACCTTC
.	TRBJ1-2	TRBV29-1	.	CSVDTNYGYTF	TGCAGCGTTGACACCAACTATGGCTACACCTTC
.	TRBJ1-1	TRBV14	few	CASSLGGDAFF	TGTGCCAGCAGCCTCGGGGGGGACGCTTTCTTT
.	TRBJ2-3	TRBV20-1	many	CSARDPTGEVTDTQYF	TGCAGTGCTAGAGATCCTACAGGGGAGGTCACAGATACGCAGTATTTT
.	TRBJ1-6	TRBV19	.	CASSRLTNSPLHF	TGTGCCAGTAGTAGATTGACCAATTCACCCCTCCACTTT
TRBD1	TRBJ2-3	TRBV9	many	CASSVLQGHSTDTQYF	TGTGCCAGCAGCGTCCTACAGGGGCATAGCACAGATACGCAGTATTTT
.	TRBJ2-7	TRBV10-3	.	CATASEGLEYF	TGTGCCACCGCTAGTGAGGGCCTCGAGTACTTC
TRBD2	TRBJ2-5	TRBV10-3	.	CAISEPGLAGGETQYF	TGTGCCATCAGTGAGCCGGGACTAGCGGGGGGCGAGACCCAGTACTTC
.	TRBJ2-2	TRBV7-9	many	CASSSRAGESTGELFF	TGTGCCAGCAGCTCCAGGGCAGGGGAGAGCACCGGGGAGCTGTTTTTT
.	TRBJ2-3	TRBV10-3	.	CAISDVSADTQYF	TGTGCCATCAGTGATGTTTCGGCAGATACGCAGTATTTT
.	TRBJ2-2	TRBV29-1	.	CSVVGFGPGGELFF	TGCAGCGTTGTGGGGTTTGGACCTGGCGGGGAGCTGTTTTTT
TRBD2	TRBJ2-3	TRBV10-3	.	CAISSSGGYNEQYF	TGTGCCATCAGCTCTAGCGGGGGGTACAATGAGCAGTATTTT
TRBD2	TRBJ2-1	TRBV2	.	CASSVTASGGVGEQFF	TGTGCCAGCAGTGTGACGGCTAGCGGGGGGGTCGGAGAGCAGTTCTTC
TRBD1	TRBJ2-1	TRBV10-3	.	CAIREGTGQNEQFF	TGTGCCATCAGAGAAGGGACAGGGCAAAATGAGCAGTTCTTC
TRBD2	TRBJ2-5	TRBV24-1	.	CATSDLLSGVETQYF	TGTGCCACCAGTGATTTGCTTAGCGGGGTTGAGACCCAGTACTTC
.	TRBJ1-3	TRBV24-1	.	CATTSGNTIYF	TGTGCCACTACCTCTGGAAACACCATATATTTT
.	TRBJ1-1	TRBV10-1	.	CASSESGQNTEAFF	TGCGCCAGCAGTGAGTCGGGGCAAAACACTGAAGCTTTCTTT
.	TRBJ1-5	TRBV19	once	CASREQGNQPQHF	TGTGCCAGTAGGGAACAGGGCAATCAGCCCCAGCATTTT
TRBD2	TRBJ2-1	TRBV4-1	.	CASSQELAGGLNEQFF	TGCGCCAGCAGCCAAGAGCTAGCGGGGGGCCTCAATGAGCAGTTCTTC
.	TRBJ1-2	TRBV12-3/TRBV12-4	many	CASSLAVRGYTF	TGTGCCAGCAGTTTAGCAGTACGTGGCTACACCTTC